This T cell receptor (beta chain) was documented in a study of vaccination and CD4 T cells after COVID-19. On the study more broadly: Post-COVID samples had a sampling time that fell a median about 100 days after diagnosis (range 35 to 161).

Whole-study results and caveats: Convalescent patients showed a median around 90% of reactive clones that were seen only post-vaccination.

The treatment was: approximately 10-day PBMC culture with coronavirus spike peptide pools or control peptides (ViraFEST assay). Germline V gives CDR1 DFQATT, CDR2 SNEGSKA (reference sequence). V was trimmed by 0 bases and J by 5 bases, leaving 20 bases between them. The CDR3 is 16 residues long. The assay that was used to sequence DNA from cultured CD4+ T cells was the Oncomine TCR Beta short-read assay. In TCRdb, the PCR reads were re-called with MiXCR into one record per CDR3 protein. Seen here are 15,000 to 18,000 distinct CDR3 sequences, about half observed once, and the top ten hold more than 15%. This clonotype was recorded a few times. The antigen remains undetermined.

The sample consisted of CD4+ T cells from blood, cultured in vitro, taken before SARS-CoV-2 vaccination. The sequence was collected from a human donor who had recovered from COVID-19. The gene calls are TRBV20-1 and TRBJ2-7; no definite D call. The CDR3, as DNA: TGCAGTGCTAGAGATCTTTCCCAGTCCTTACTCCACGAGCAGTACTTC. Encoded protein: CSARDLSQSLLHEQYF.